The next 21 T cell receptor beta chains were all read from a single sample in a study of blood T cell repertoires in COVID-19. Some clones are missing from TCRdb's copy, which holds only in-frame ones; the method was immunoSEQ multiplex PCR. The sample contains 55,000 to 80,000 clones, about 74% of which appear only once. Sequences were obtained from peripheral blood. The receptors stem from a woman aged 80 or over with acute or convalescent COVID-19.

This clone was found a few times. The V and J genes are TRBV19 and TRBJ2-3; 8 bases are a match to TRBD2. V trimming: 3 bases; J trimming: 2 bases; junction bases outside the gene matches: 7. CDR1 is LNHDA, CDR2 SQIVND, per germline (reference sequence). The CDR3 extends over 16 amino acids. For the CDR3, the DNA is TGTGCCAGTAGTATCCCGACTAGCGCTGACACAGATACGCAGTATTTT. This encodes CASSIPTSADTDTQYF.

This clone was found a few times. V is TRBV29-1 and J is TRBJ2-2; D is ambiguous. V was clipped by 3 bases and J by 2 bases, with 7 bases between them. Germline CDR1 and CDR2: SQVTM and ANQGSEA. The CDR3 loop spans 13 amino acids. CDR3 in amino acids: CSVDRGNTGELFF. The CDR3 nucleotides are TGCAGCGTTGATCGTGGCAACACCGGGGAGCTGTTTTTT.

The CDR3 nucleotides are TGTGCCAGCAGCCCGACTAGCGGGAGTTGGGATACGCAGTATTTT. This sequence encodes CASSPTSGSWDTQYF. V gene TRBV6-5 combines with J gene TRBJ2-3, with TRBD2 matching over 12 bases. V lost 6 bases, J lost 6 bases, and 7 bases stayed unmatched. The CDR3 extends over 15 amino acids. CDR1 is MNHEY and CDR2 is SVGAGI in the germline V gene.

The V gene is TRBV7-8, the J gene TRBJ2-3; tentative D call: TRBD1 (6 bases). CDR1 and CDR2 from the germline V gene are SGHVS and FQNEAQ. The CDR3 runs to 16 residues. V lost 3 bases, J lost 2 bases, and 15 bases lay in between. The CDR3 coding sequence is TGTGCCAGCAGCTTGGTTCAGGGGCAACCCACAGATACGCAGTATTTT. It codes for CASSLVQGQPTDTQYF.

This chain uses TRBV27 with TRBJ2-7; D is possibly TRBD2 (6 bases). The CDR3 spans 15 residues. Trimming stripped 4 bases from V and 3 bases from J, with 16 bases between. Germline V CDR1 and CDR2: MNHEY, SMNVEV (reference sequence). The chain's CDR3 is CASSSPGTGNYEQYF. The CDR3 coding sequence is TGTGCCAGCAGTTCTCCCGGGACTGGGAACTACGAGCAGTACTTC.

The rearrangement links TRBV27 to TRBJ2-3; 10 bases agree with TRBD2. V was pared by 6 bases and J by 1 base, with 7 bases of the junction left unmatched. The CDR3 has 16 residues. Germline V CDR1 and CDR2: MNHEY, SMNVEV (reference sequence). As DNA, the CDR3 is TGTGCCAGCAGGATTAGCGGGAGGTGGGGCACAGATACGCAGTATTTT. This gives the protein CASRISGRWGTDTQYF.

The chain combines TRBV7-6 with TRBJ2-7, with D perhaps matching TRBD1 (7 bases). Germline-derived CDR1 and CDR2 are SGHVS and FNYEAQ. This CDR3 is built from 12 residues. The ends were cut back, 6 bases at V and 6 bases at J, with 12 bases in the middle. CDR3 sequence (DNA): TGTGCCAGCAGTCCAGGGGGGTCCGAGCAGTACTTC. It encodes CASSPGGSEQYF.

The chain links TRBV7-2 to TRBJ1-1; possibly TRBD1 for D (6 bases). The CDR3 loop spans 14 amino acids. Germline CDR1 SGHTA, CDR2 FQGNSA. V was pared by 1 base and J by 3 bases, with 9 bases between. Here the CDR3 reads CASSLVPGDTEAFF. CDR3 DNA: TGTGCCAGCAGCTTAGTGCCAGGGGACACTGAAGCTTTCTTT.

In this sample, this clone turned up many times. This chain joins TRBV4-2 and TRBJ2-1, with D tentatively TRBD2 (6 bases). The CDR3 is 16 amino acids. The germline V and J ends were trimmed by 4 bases and 7 bases, with 20 bases remaining between them. The germline V gene encodes CDR1 LGHNA and CDR2 YNFKEQ. The CDR3 region has the DNA TGTGCCAGCAGCCCCCGTGCGGGCGGGGAAGGGAATGAGCAGTTCTTC. It translates to CASSPRAGGEGNEQFF.

The chain links TRBV7-2 to TRBJ1-2, with D tentatively TRBD1 (6 bases). Germline V lookup: CDR1 SGHTA, CDR2 FQGNSA. V lost 0 bases and J 0 bases, leaving 11 bases between the germline ends. This CDR3 contains 16 residues. The CDR3 DNA sequence: TGTGCCAGCAGCTTAGCCGGGACAAGTACTAACTATGGCTACACCTTC. This translates into CASSLAGTSTNYGYTF.

The V gene is TRBV6-2 or TRBV6-3, the J gene TRBJ1-2; 8 bases line up with TRBD1. Germline assignment: CDR1 MNHEY and CDR2 SVGEGT. This CDR3 is built from 15 residues. J gave up 6 bases and V 5 bases, and 11 bases lay outside the gene matches. The CDR3 here is CASSAIRTGSHGYTF. The DNA for the CDR3 is TGTGCCAGCAGTGCCATTCGGACAGGGAGTCATGGCTACACCTTC.

This chain connects TRBV9 to TRBJ2-7, with D unclear. Trimming took off 0 bases at V and 1 base at J, with 8 bases between the two ends. This CDR3 comprises 14 residues. CDR1 and CDR2 (germline): SGDLS, YYNGEE. CDR3 DNA: TGTGCCAGCAGCGTAGGTCCACAGTCCTACGAGCAGTACTTC. Protein: CASSVGPQSYEQYF. The whole variable domain, filled in from reference TRBV9 and TRBJ2-7, reads DSGVTQTPKHLITATGQRVTLRCSPRSGDLSVYWYQQSLDQGLQFLIQYYNGEERAKGNILERFSAQQFPDLHSELNLSSLELGDSALYFCASSVGPQSYEQYFGPGTRLTVT.

This chain connects TRBV19 to TRBJ2-7; 10 bases align to TRBD1. J was trimmed by 3 bases and V by 4 bases; bases with no gene match: 3. CDR1 and CDR2 from the germline V gene are LNHDA and SQIVND (reference sequence). CDR3 length: 14 amino acids. The CDR3 protein is CASSKGQGSYEQYF. The CDR3 DNA sequence: TGTGCCAGTAGTAAGGGACAGGGGAGCTACGAGCAGTACTTC. Based on the CDR3 plus reference TRBV19 and TRBJ2-7, the full variable domain is DGGITQSPKYLFRKEGQNVTLSCEQNLNHDAMYWYRQDPGQGLRLIYYSQIVNDFQKGDIAEGYSVSREKKESFPLTVTSAQKNPTAFYLCASSKGQGSYEQYFGPGTRLTVT.

This rearrangement joins TRBV28 to TRBJ2-1; 11 positions match TRBD2. Germline CDR1 reads MDHEN; CDR2 reads SYDVKM. V trimming: 4 bases; J trimming: 4 bases; junction bases outside the gene matches: 6. The CDR3 runs to 16 residues. The DNA for the CDR3 is TGTGCCAGCAGTTCAGGGACTAGCGGTTTGTACAATGAGCAGTTCTTC. It yields the protein CASSSGTSGLYNEQFF.

The rearrangement links TRBV6-5 to TRBJ2-3, with TRBD1 identical over 9 bases. V shed 5 bases and J 6 bases; nucleotides not matched to a gene: 9. The CDR3 consists of 15 residues. The germline V gene has CDR1 MNHEY and CDR2 SVGAGI. The CDR3 sequence is CASSQPGQGSDTQYF. The CDR3 DNA follows: TGTGCCAGCAGTCAACCGGGACAGGGATCCGATACGCAGTATTTT.

There are many counts of this clone. The rearrangement uses TRBV6-2 or TRBV6-3 and TRBJ1-5; D perhaps matches TRBD1 (6 bases). From germline, CDR1 is MNHEY and CDR2 SVGEGT. CDR3 size: 16 residues. V lost 4 bases and J 0 bases, leaving 13 bases between the germline ends. This chain's CDR3 is CASSSPSRGSNQPQHF. CDR3 in DNA: TGTGCCAGCAGTTCCCCAAGCAGGGGTAGCAATCAGCCCCAGCATTTT.

This clone was seen a single time. The chain joins TRBV3-1 (or the pseudogene TRBV3-2) to TRBJ2-7; 10 nucleotides match TRBD1. The CDR3 runs 15 residues. J gave up 1 base and V 3 bases, and 3 bases lay outside the gene matches. CDR1 LGHDT and CDR2 YNNKEL come from the germline V gene (reference sequence). This CDR3 reads CASSQTGGSSYEQYF. DNA of the CDR3: TGTGCCAGCAGCCAGACAGGGGGCAGTTCCTACGAGCAGTACTTC.

This clone was counted once. The rearrangement joins TRBV18 to TRBJ2-7; 10 nucleotides line up with TRBD2. Trimming took 1 base from V and 6 from J; bases not matched to a gene: 6. Germline V gene sequence: CDR1 KGHSH, CDR2 LQKENI. The CDR3 runs 15 residues. CDR3 nucleotide sequence: TGTGCCAGCTCACCACGTCTAGCGGGAGAAGGCGAGCAGTACTTC. Translating it yields CASSPRLAGEGEQYF.

This clone was seen only once. V gene TRBV14 combines with J gene TRBJ2-7, with 8 bases identical to TRBD2. The CDR3 runs to 15 residues. Per the germline V gene, CDR1 is SGHDN and CDR2 is FVKESK. With V trimmed by 2 bases and J by 4 bases, 7 bases remained unmatched. The CDR3 coding sequence is TGTGCCAGCAGCCAACGAACTAGCGGAAGATACGAGCAGTACTTC. This encodes CASSQRTSGRYEQYF.

The gene calls are TRBV12-3 or TRBV12-4 and TRBJ2-7, with D unresolved. The germline V and J ends were trimmed by 4 bases and 7 bases, with 11 bases remaining between them. This CDR3 spans 12 amino acids. The CDR3 region has the DNA TGTGCCAGCAGTTACTCACGTTTGGAGCAGTACTTC. It codes for CASSYSRLEQYF.

This clone turned up a few times. The rearrangement joins TRBV4-3 to TRBJ1-2, with D possibly matching TRBD1 (5 bases). The CDR3 has 14 residues. CDR1 LGHNA and CDR2 YSLEER come from the germline V gene. Trimming took off 1 base at V and 6 bases at J, with 12 bases between the two ends. The CDR3 is CASSQGNQGHGYTF. CDR3 nucleotide sequence: TGCGCCAGCAGCCAAGGGAACCAGGGCCATGGCTACACCTTC.